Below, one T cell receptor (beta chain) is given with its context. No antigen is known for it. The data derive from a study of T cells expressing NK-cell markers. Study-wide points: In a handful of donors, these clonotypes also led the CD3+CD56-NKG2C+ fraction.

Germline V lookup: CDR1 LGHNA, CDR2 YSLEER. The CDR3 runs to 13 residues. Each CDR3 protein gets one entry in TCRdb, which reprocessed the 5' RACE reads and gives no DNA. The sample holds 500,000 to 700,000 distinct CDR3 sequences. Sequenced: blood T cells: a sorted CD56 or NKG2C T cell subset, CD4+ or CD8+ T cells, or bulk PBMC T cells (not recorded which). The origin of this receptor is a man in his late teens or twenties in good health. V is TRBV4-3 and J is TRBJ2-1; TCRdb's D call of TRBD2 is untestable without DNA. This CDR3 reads CASSRTSANEQFF.